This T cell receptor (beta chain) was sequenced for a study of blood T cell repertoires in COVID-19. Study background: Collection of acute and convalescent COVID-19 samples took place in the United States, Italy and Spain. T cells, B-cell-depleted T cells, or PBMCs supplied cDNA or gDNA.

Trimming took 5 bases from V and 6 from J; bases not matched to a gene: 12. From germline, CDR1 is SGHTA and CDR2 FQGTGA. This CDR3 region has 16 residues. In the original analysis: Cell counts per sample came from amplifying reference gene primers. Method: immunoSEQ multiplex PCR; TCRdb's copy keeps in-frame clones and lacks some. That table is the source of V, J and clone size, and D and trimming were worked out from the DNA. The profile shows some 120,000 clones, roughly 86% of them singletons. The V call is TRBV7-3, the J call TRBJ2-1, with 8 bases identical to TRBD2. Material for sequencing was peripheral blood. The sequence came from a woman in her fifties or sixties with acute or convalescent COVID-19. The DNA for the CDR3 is TGTGCCAGCAGCCCAGGTGGGCTAGCGGGCGTCAATGAGCAGTTCTTC. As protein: CASSPGGLAGVNEQFF.